The 9 T cell receptor beta chains reported below all come from one sample, sequenced in a study of cytomegalovirus exposure and HLA in healthy donors. Amplification used 60 Vbeta primers and 13 Jbeta primers. Some clones are missing from TCRdb's copy, which holds only in-frame ones; the method was immunoSEQ multiplex PCR. The table has 150,000 to 200,000 clones, roughly 77% seen once. Sequences were obtained from PBMCs. Source of these receptors: a male donor in good health and CMV-seropositive.

The chain uses TRBV4-2 and TRBJ2-1, with 8 nucleotides matching TRBD2. V lost 0 bases, J lost 10 bases, and 11 bases stayed unmatched. The CDR3 has 16 residues. Per the germline V gene, CDR1 is LGHNA and CDR2 is YNFKEQ. The CDR3 DNA is TGTGCCAGCAGCCAAGATCGTATAGCGGGGTTCAACGAGCAGTTCTTC. It yields the protein CASSQDRIAGFNEQFF.

The table lists this clone with a count of one. The CDR3 DNA sequence: TGTGCCAGCCGCCTAGGGCGGGGGGGCATGGAGACCCAGTACTTC. Translating it yields CASRLGRGGMETQYF. J is TRBJ2-5 and V is TRBV7-9, with 9 bases lining up with TRBD2. Per the germline V gene, CDR1 is SEHNR and CDR2 is FQNEAQ (reference sequence). This CDR3 is built from 15 residues. The V and J ends lost 8 bases and 5 bases, in that order; junction bases with no gene match: 12.

As DNA, the CDR3 is TGTGCCAGCATCCAAAGGACTAGCGGGAGCGAGCAGTACTTC. Protein sequence: CASIQRTSGSEQYF. This sequence joins TRBV2 and TRBJ2-7; 13 nucleotides agree with TRBD2. Germline V CDR1 and CDR2: SNHLY, FYNNEI. J was trimmed by 6 bases and V by 7 bases; bases with no gene match: 6. This CDR3 comprises 14 residues.

In this sample, this clone turned up once. V is TRBV7-2 and J is TRBJ1-1; D remains ambiguous. CDR1 and CDR2 (germline): SGHTA, FQGNSA. Trimming pared 6 bases from V and 3 bases from J, leaving 17 bases between. This CDR3 contains 15 residues. In DNA, the CDR3 is TGTGCCAGCAGTCCCGGGGAGAGGGCAGACACTGAAGCTTTCTTT. Its protein is CASSPGERADTEAFF. Filled out from reference TRBV7-2 and TRBJ1-1, the complete variable domain reads GAGVSQSPSNKVTEKGKDVELRCDPISGHTALYWYRQSLGQGLEFLIYFQGNSAPDKSGLPSDRFSAERTGGSVSTLTIQRTQQEDSAVYLCASSPGERADTEAFFGQGTRLTVV.

With respect to this clone: The junction departs from the called germline gene at one end, perhaps through a read error. The gene calls are TRBV20-1 and TRBJ2-1, with 7 bases aligning to TRBD2. This CDR3 contains 10 residues. Germline V lookup: CDR1 DFQATT, CDR2 SNEGSKA (reference sequence). CDR3 nucleotide sequence: TGCAGTGCCAGTAGCGGGCACTGGGTCTTC. Translating it yields CSASSGHWVF.

The chain couples TRBV7-6 to TRBJ2-1; TRBD2 matches at 8 bases. The CDR3 length is 13 residues. V lost 4 bases, J lost 5 bases, and 1 base stayed unmatched. Germline loops: CDR1 SGHVS, CDR2 FNYEAQ. CDR3 in amino acids: CASSSGLDNEQFF. The CDR3 DNA is TGTGCCAGCAGCTCGGGACTAGACAATGAGCAGTTCTTC.

The chain couples TRBV19 to TRBJ1-4; 10 nucleotides line up with TRBD1. V lost 8 bases to trimming and J lost 0 bases; unmatched junction nucleotides: 3. This CDR3 has 15 residues. Germline V gene data show CDR1 as LNHDA and CDR2 as SQIVND (reference sequence). CDR3 bases: TGTGCCAGTGCGGGGACAGGGGCAACTAATGAAAAACTGTTTTTT. Its translation is CASAGTGATNEKLFF.

CDR3 in DNA: TGTGCCAGCAGCCAAGATTACCAGTCTAACTATGGCTACACCTTC. Amino acids: CASSQDYQSNYGYTF. The J gene is TRBJ1-2, the V gene TRBV4-2; D is unclear. Germline-derived CDR1 and CDR2 are LGHNA and YNFKEQ. The CDR3 runs to 15 residues. Trimming left V 0 bases short and J 0 bases short, with 8 bases between.

This rearrangement joins TRBV5-1 to TRBJ2-5, with a tentative D call TRBD1 (6 bases). There are 14 residues in the CDR3. Germline CDR1 and CDR2: SGHRS and YFSETQ. Trimming cost V 2 bases and J 1 base, with 9 bases left between them. Here the CDR3 DNA reads TGCGCCAGCAGCTTCGGACAGCTCCAAGAGACCCAGTACTTC. Its translation is CASSFGQLQETQYF. Supplemented by reference TRBV5-1 and TRBJ2-5, the full variable domain reads KAGVTQTPRYLIKTRGQQVTLSCSPISGHRSVSWYQQTPGQGLQFLFEYFSETQRNKGNFPGRFSGRQFSNSRSEMNVSTLELGDSALYLCASSFGQLQETQYFGPGTRLLVL.